What follows describes a single TCR beta chain. The antigen remains undetermined. This entry is derived from a study of beta chain features in type 1 diabetes. Whole-study findings and limits: VDJ junctions from patients with type 1 diabetes contained fewer insertions and more deletions.

Germline V CDR1 and CDR2: LGHNA, YSLEER. The V end was cut by 2 bases, the J end by 4 bases, with 6 bases between. CDR3 size: 14 residues. Reverse transcribing all isolated RNA meant expressed TCRB transcripts were sequenced. Clones were sequenced by immunoSEQ multiplex PCR, and TCRdb holds only the in-frame ones, with some missing. The sample includes 140,000 or so clones, around a tenth seen only once; the top ten take around 0.68%. One heparinised draw, averaging roughly 0.12 L, was taken per donor. CD4+ naive, central memory, regulatory and stem cell-like memory subsets were isolated by sorting on CD45RO/CCR7/CD25/CD127/CD95/CD27.

Specimen: central memory CD4+ T cells from blood. This chain uses TRBV4-3 with TRBJ1-6; D call uncertain. The TCR was taken from a man aged 18 to 29 in good health. CDR3 bases: TGCGCCAGCAGCCAAACACATTATAATTCACCCCTCCACTTT. Translated: CASSQTHYNSPLHF.